This T cell receptor (beta chain) was observed in a study of shared clonotypes between healthy human individuals. Looking at the study overall: Used for every donor were three CD4 naive, three CD4 memory, two CD8 naive and one CD8 memory plate. Notes on the study in general: Unshared clonotypes carried lower generation probabilities than those common to all four donors.

The CDR3 runs 16 residues. Trimming stripped 6 bases from V and 6 bases from J, with 21 bases between. Germline V gene sequence: CDR1 SGHAT, CDR2 FQNNGV. Concerning this clone itself: What it binds is unknown.

Clones were read by immunoSEQ multiplex PCR, and TCRdb kept only the in-frame ones, dropping some. This table has some 2.3 million clones, approximately 93% appearing once. The V and J genes are TRBV11-2 and TRBJ2-1, with D maybe TRBD2 (6 bases). The sequence came from a man between 18 and 35 years old in good health. Some clones in this sample may be carry-over from other donors' samples. The sequenced sample consisted of naive CD4+ T cells from PBMCs. The subset denotes: CD45RA+ positively selected. The DNA of the CDR3 is TGTGCCAGCAGTCCAATAAAGGGAGGCCCTGGCAATGAGCAGTTCTTC. Protein sequence: CASSPIKGGPGNEQFF.